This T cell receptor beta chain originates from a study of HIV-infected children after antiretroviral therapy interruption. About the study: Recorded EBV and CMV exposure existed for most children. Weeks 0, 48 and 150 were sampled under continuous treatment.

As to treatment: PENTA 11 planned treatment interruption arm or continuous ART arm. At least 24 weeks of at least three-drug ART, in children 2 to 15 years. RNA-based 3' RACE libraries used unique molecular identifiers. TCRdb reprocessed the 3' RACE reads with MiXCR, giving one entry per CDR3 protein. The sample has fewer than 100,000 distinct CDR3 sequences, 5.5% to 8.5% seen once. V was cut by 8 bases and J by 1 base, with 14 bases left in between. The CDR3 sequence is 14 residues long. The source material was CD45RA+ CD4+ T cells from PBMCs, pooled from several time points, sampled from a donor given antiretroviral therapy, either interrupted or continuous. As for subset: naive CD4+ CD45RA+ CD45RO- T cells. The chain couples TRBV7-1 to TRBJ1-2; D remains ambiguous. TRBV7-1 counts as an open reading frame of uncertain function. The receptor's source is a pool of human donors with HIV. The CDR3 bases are TGTGCCAGCGGTTCACCAGGCAATAACTATGGCTACACCTTC. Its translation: CASGSPGNNYGYTF.